This record covers a single T cell receptor beta chain. Its antigen is unknown. This sample was taken from a study of cytomegalovirus exposure and HLA in healthy donors. Findings of the study overall: Indistinguishable V segments such as TRBV6-2 and TRBV6-3 were excluded. CMV serostatus was the sole immune exposure data available. HLA alleles showed associations with fewer than 20,000 TCR beta sequences in a later analysis, at a 0.05 false discovery rate.

The CDR3 has 14 amino acids. Germline CDR1 MNHEY, CDR2 SVGAGI. V was clipped by 10 bases and J by 1 base, with 15 bases between them. The donors, nominally healthy at sampling, likely had unrecorded immune exposures. The PCR employed 60 Vbeta primers together with 13 Jbeta primers. Sequencing was performed with immunoSEQ multiplex PCR; in TCRdb, only in-frame clones are kept and a portion is missing. This repertoire shows roughly 63,000 clones, around 68% found once; its top ten account for about 23%. The sequencing sample was made of PBMCs. The chain couples TRBV6-5 to TRBJ2-3, with D possibly TRBD1 on 6 matching bases. This TCR derives from a man aged 45 to 65 in good health and CMV-seropositive. CDR3 sequence (DNA): TGTGCCACCACCCGAGGGGGAGGCACAGATACGCAGTATTTT. Protein sequence: CATTRGGGTDTQYF.